One sample yielded the 23 T cell receptor beta chains listed below, sequenced in a study of CD8 T cells in ankylosing spondylitis. Study-level points and caveats: Several highly homologous variants formed a TCR beta motif that appeared characteristic of ankylosing spondylitis blood.

For these TCRs, the target antigens are not known. TCRdb reanalysed the 5' RACE reads using MiXCR and keeps one entry per CDR3 protein. In the table there are about 510,000 distinct CDR3 sequences, 5.3% of which are singletons. The sequenced sample consisted of blood, either unsorted or a sorted T cell fraction (not recorded which). These receptors originate from a male donor with ankylosing spondylitis.

This clonotype was detected a few times. The chain employs TRBV11-2 and TRBJ2-6, with 9 bases identical to TRBD2. The CDR3 is made up of 18 amino acids. With 5 bases clipped from V and 0 bases from J, the junction kept 8 bases outside the gene matches. CDR1 and CDR2 from the germline V gene are SGHAT and FQNNGV. This CDR3 is CASSPGLAPHSGANVLTF. CDR3 DNA: TGTGCCAGCAGCCCGGGACTAGCCCCACACTCTGGGGCCAACGTCCTGACTTTC.

The chain couples TRBV5-1 to TRBJ2-7; 10 positions match TRBD1. V lost 5 bases to trimming and J lost 2 bases; unmatched junction nucleotides: 7. In germline, CDR1 is SGHRS, CDR2 YFSETQ. The CDR3 runs to 15 residues. The CDR3 is CASSWGQGTTYEQYF. In nucleotides, the CDR3 is TGCGCCAGCAGTTGGGGACAGGGGACGACCTACGAGCAGTACTTC.

The table lists this clonotype with many counts. The chain is built from TRBV29-1 and TRBJ2-7, with D unclear. CDR1 is SQVTM and CDR2 is ANQGSEA in the germline V gene. The CDR3 has 11 residues. Trimming cost V 6 bases and J 3 bases, with 9 bases left between them. CDR3 DNA sequence: TGCAGCGTAAGAGATTTCTACGAGCAGTACTTC. This sequence encodes CSVRDFYEQYF.

J is TRBJ1-6 and V is TRBV2; D gene unclear. This CDR3 is built from 13 residues. Germline CDR1 is SNHLY and CDR2 is FYNNEI. Trimming removed 8 bases at V and 6 bases at J, with 11 bases between. CDR3 coding DNA: TGTGCCAGCGTTTTTTTAACTAATTCACCCCTCCACTTT. Protein sequence: CASVFLTNSPLHF.

At least ten counts were recorded for this clonotype. This chain links TRBV29-1 with TRBJ2-3; D may correspond to TRBD1 or TRBD2 (5 bases each). The V end lost 0 bases, the J end lost 4 bases, and 5 bases lay between the germline ends. This CDR3 contains 12 residues. Per the germline V gene, CDR1 is SQVTM and CDR2 is ANQGSEA. The CDR3 sequence is CSVEEGADTQYF. DNA of the CDR3: TGCAGCGTTGAAGAGGGGGCAGATACGCAGTATTTT.

This clonotype was detected ten times or more. CDR3 sequence: CSARRRGNQPQHF. Here the CDR3 DNA reads TGCAGTGCTAGAAGGAGGGGCAATCAGCCCCAGCATTTT. The chain carries TRBV20-1 and TRBJ1-5; D remains ambiguous. V was clipped by 2 bases and J by 2 bases, with 7 bases between them. The CDR3 runs 13 residues. Per germline, CDR1 DFQATT and CDR2 SNEGSKA (reference sequence).

About this clonotype: A much larger clonotype is one base distant, so this may be a read error. This chain connects TRBV5-1 to TRBJ2-2, with D uncertain. CDR1 and CDR2 from the germline V gene are SGHRS and YFSETQ. The CDR3 is 15 residues long. CDR3 in amino acids: CVSEGSGVYTGELFF. In DNA, the CDR3 is TGCGTCAGCGAAGGTTCAGGAGTGTACACCGGGGAGCTGTTTTTT. Supplemented by reference TRBV5-1 and TRBJ2-2, the full variable domain reads KAGVTQTPRYLIKTRGQQVTLSCSPISGHRSVSWYQQTPGQGLQFLFEYFSETQRNKGNFPGRFSGRQFSNSRSEMNVSTLELGDSALYLCVSEGSGVYTGELFFGEGSRLTVL.

V and J are TRBV7-9 and TRBJ2-7; TRBD1 is a possible D gene (6 bases). V lost 4 bases, J lost 9 bases, and 28 bases lay in between. In germline, CDR1 is SEHNR, CDR2 FQNEAQ (reference sequence). The CDR3 has 17 amino acids. The CDR3: CASSWEAQGNVKSGQYF. CDR3 nucleotide sequence: TGTGCCAGCAGCTGGGAAGCACAGGGAAATGTTAAGTCCGGGCAGTACTTC.

This clonotype has a handful of counts. This sequence joins TRBV20-1 and TRBJ2-3, with 13 bases lining up with TRBD2. V shed 3 bases, J shed 2 bases, and the junction held 8 bases outside the gene matches. Germline CDR1 reads DFQATT; CDR2 reads SNEGSKA (reference sequence). This CDR3 has 17 residues. The CDR3 sequence is CSASPWTSGGITDTQYF. The CDR3 region has the DNA TGCAGTGCTAGTCCCTGGACTAGCGGGGGTATCACAGATACGCAGTATTTT.

This clonotype was counted at least ten times. The CDR3 DNA is TGTGCCAGCAGTGGACCCCCACGTGGGAGTGGCACAGATACGCAGTATTTT. Translation gives CASSGPPRGSGTDTQYF. V is TRBV6-2 or TRBV6-3 and J is TRBJ2-3, with D possibly matching TRBD2 (5 bases). The germline CDR1 and CDR2 sequences are MNHEY and SVGEGT. There are 17 residues in the CDR3. V dropped 5 bases and J dropped 1 base, with 19 bases sitting between them.

This clonotype was observed at least ten times. V and J are TRBV20-1 and TRBJ2-7; 12 bases are a match to TRBD2. The J segment lost 1 base and the V segment lost 7 bases, leaving 2 bases of the junction unmatched. The CDR3 runs 13 residues. Germline V gene data show CDR1 as DFQATT and CDR2 as SNEGSKA (reference sequence). The CDR3 loop reads CSGTSGISYEQYF. The CDR3 DNA sequence: TGCAGTGGGACTAGCGGGATATCCTACGAGCAGTACTTC.

This clonotype was detected many times. This chain links TRBV7-2 with TRBJ2-1; unclear D gene. The CDR3 contains 12 residues. V was clipped by 5 bases and J by 15 bases, with 17 bases between them. Germline V CDR1 and CDR2: SGHTA, FQGNSA. The CDR3 bases are TGTGCCAGCAGCCCATCGTCGAGGCTCTCGTTCTTC. Protein sequence: CASSPSSRLSFF.

This clonotype came up a few times. This rearrangement joins TRBV11-2 to TRBJ1-1; 9 bases are a match to TRBD1. Germline-derived CDR1 and CDR2 are SGHAT and FQNNGV. The CDR3 is 14 amino acids. The V and J ends lost 5 bases and 4 bases, in that order; junction bases with no gene match: 5. The CDR3 sequence: CASSPDRGSTEAFF. Here the CDR3 DNA reads TGTGCCAGCAGCCCGGACAGGGGCAGCACTGAAGCTTTCTTT.

This clonotype has ten or more counts. The chain combines TRBV10-3 with TRBJ1-1; D possibly corresponds to TRBD1 (6 bases). The CDR3 is made up of 13 amino acids. The V gene's germline CDR1 is ENHRY and CDR2 SYGVKD. CDR3 sequence: CAARGLMNTEAFF. In DNA form, the CDR3 reads TGTGCAGCGCGGGGGCTGATGAACACTGAAGCTTTCTTT.

As to this clonotype: A clone one base away is much larger, so this may be a read error. This chain links TRBV5-1 with TRBJ1-2; 7 bases match TRBD1. With 4 bases clipped from V and 8 bases from J, the junction kept 8 bases outside the gene matches. The length of the CDR3 is 13 residues. Per germline, CDR1 SGHRS and CDR2 YFSETQ. CDR3 amino acids: CASSTDRVDGYTF. CDR3 nucleotides: TGCGCCAGCAGCACTGACAGGGTTGACGGCTACACCTTC.

This clonotype was seen repeatedly, ten times or more. The chain carries TRBV7-9 and TRBJ1-1; maybe TRBD1 (5 bases). CDR1 SEHNR and CDR2 FQNEAQ come from the germline V gene (reference sequence). The CDR3 is 14 amino acids. V was cut by 5 bases and J by 2 bases, with 12 bases left in between. The DNA for the CDR3 is TGTGCCAGCAGCACGGGGACCCCTAACACTGAAGCTTTCTTT. It specifies CASSTGTPNTEAFF.

The chain joins TRBV4-2 to TRBJ2-6; D may be TRBD1 or TRBD2 (5 bases each). Germline V gene data show CDR1 as LGHNA and CDR2 as YNFKEQ. Trimming pared 1 base from V and 0 bases from J, leaving 19 bases between. This CDR3 spans 20 amino acids. In nucleotides, the CDR3 is TGTGCCAGCAGCCAAGCCTCCGGGGCAGGGCATTACTCTGGGGCCAACGTCCTGACTTTC. Translated, it gives CASSQASGAGHYSGANVLTF.

This clonotype was seen ten or more times. The gene calls are TRBV20-1 and TRBJ2-5, with 7 positions matching TRBD2. This CDR3 spans 14 amino acids. V lost 1 base to trimming and J lost 4 bases; unmatched junction nucleotides: 6. The germline CDR1 and CDR2 sequences are DFQATT and SNEGSKA (reference sequence). In DNA form, the CDR3 reads TGCAGTGCTAGAGGCGGGGGAAATGGAGAGACCCAGTACTTC. This translates into CSARGGGNGETQYF.

This clonotype was observed at least ten times. The rearrangement uses TRBV5-5 and TRBJ1-5; D uncertain. Germline lookup yields CDR1 SGHKS and CDR2 YYEKEE (reference sequence). V was pared by 0 bases and J by 1 base, with 5 bases between. The CDR3 has 14 amino acids. The chain's CDR3 is CASSLGWSNQPQHF. The CDR3 nucleotides are TGTGCCAGCAGCTTGGGCTGGAGCAATCAGCCCCAGCATTTT.

This clonotype has a count of ten or more. The J gene is TRBJ2-7, the V gene TRBV5-1, with D perhaps assigned TRBD1 or TRBD2 (5 bases each). Germline assignment: CDR1 SGHRS and CDR2 YFSETQ. With 4 bases removed from V and 5 bases from J, the gap between germline ends came to 10 bases. CDR3 length: 12 amino acids. CDR3: CASSLGTDEQYF. CDR3 nucleotide sequence: TGCGCCAGCAGCCTAGGGACCGACGAGCAGTACTTC.

Only a few counts were recorded for this clonotype. The chain uses TRBV18 and TRBJ2-7; D not resolved. CDR1 is KGHSH and CDR2 is LQKENI in the germline V gene. V was shortened by 2 bases and J by 1 base, with 9 bases between the two germline ends. This CDR3 contains 14 residues. The CDR3 loop reads CASSPGGPSYEQYF. The CDR3 DNA reads TGTGCCAGCTCACCAGGCGGACCATCCTACGAGCAGTACTTC. The full variable domain, rest sourced from reference TRBV18 and TRBJ2-7, is NAGVMQNPRHLVRRRGQEARLRCSPMKGHSHVYWYRQLPEEGLKFMVYLQKENIIDESGMPKERFSAEFPKEGPSILRIQQVVRGDSAAYFCASSPGGPSYEQYFGPGTRLTVT.

This clonotype has at least ten counts. The V call is TRBV15, the J call TRBJ2-2; unclear D gene. Germline values: CDR1 LNHNV, CDR2 YYDKDF (reference sequence). The germline V and J ends were trimmed by 0 bases and 14 bases, with 19 bases remaining between them. The CDR3 covers 15 residues. The chain's CDR3 is CATSREASLAVQLFF. CDR3 nucleotides: TGTGCCACCAGCAGAGAAGCCAGCCTTGCTGTCCAACTGTTTTTT. Based on the CDR3 plus reference TRBV15 and TRBJ2-2, the full variable domain is DAMVIQNPRYQVTQFGKPVTLSCSQTLNHNVMYWYQQKSSQAPKLLFHYYDKDFNNEADTPDNFQSRRPNTSFCFLDIRSPGLGDTAMYLCATSREASLAVQLFFGEGSRLTVL.

The sample holds many counts of this clonotype. CDR3 in amino acids: CASSAAGTRGTDTQYF. The CDR3 nucleotides are TGTGCCAGCAGCGCAGCCGGGACTAGAGGTACAGATACGCAGTATTTT. V is TRBV7-2 and J is TRBJ2-3; 8 nucleotides match TRBD2. V dropped 5 bases and J dropped 3; count of bases not matched to a gene: 10. The CDR3 sequence is 16 residues long. The germline V gene encodes CDR1 SGHTA and CDR2 FQGNSA.